Shown below are 5 T cell receptor beta chains from a single sample sequenced in a study of blood T cell repertoires in COVID-19. The table came from immunoSEQ multiplex PCR; TCRdb's copy has only in-frame clones and leaves some out. In the table there are hundreds of thousands of clones, roughly 90% of which are singletons. The sequencing input was peripheral blood. The receptor source for this set is a woman aged 25 to 45 with active or convalescent COVID-19.

The chain uses TRBV11-3 and TRBJ2-2, with D possibly being TRBD1 (5 bases). V lost 2 bases and J 4 bases, leaving 11 bases between the germline ends. The CDR3 is 15 residues long. Looked up from germline, CDR1 is SGHNT and CDR2 is YENEEA. The CDR3, as DNA: TGTGCCAGCAGCTTAATCAGGGATTTCACCGGGGAGCTGTTTTTT. It is translated as CASSLIRDFTGELFF.

The chain combines TRBV27 with TRBJ1-2; 8 bases align to TRBD1. J gave up 3 bases and V 6 bases, and 6 bases lay outside the gene matches. The CDR3 has 14 residues. The V gene's germline CDR1 is MNHEY and CDR2 SMNVEV (reference sequence). The CDR3 DNA follows: TGTGCCAGCAGGACGGACAGGGAGTACTATGGCTACACCTTC. Protein sequence: CASRTDREYYGYTF.

The CDR3 DNA reads TGTGCCAGCTCCCCGGGGGGGGCGCACGACGAGCAGTACTTC. This sequence encodes CASSPGGAHDEQYF. The gene calls are TRBV28 and TRBJ2-7, with 8 nucleotides matching TRBD2. The CDR3 is made up of 14 amino acids. The germline gives CDR1 MDHEN, CDR2 SYDVKM. The J segment lost 5 bases and the V segment lost 8 bases, leaving 11 bases of the junction unmatched.

The chain joins TRBV27 to TRBJ1-2, with D possibly TRBD1 on 6 matching bases. The CDR3 loop spans 14 amino acids. V was pared by 5 bases and J by 4 bases, with 14 bases between. The V gene's germline CDR1 is MNHEY and CDR2 SMNVEV (reference sequence). This chain's CDR3 is CASSPQGRVYGYTF. CDR3 coding DNA: TGTGCCAGCAGTCCCCAGGGGCGGGTCTATGGCTACACCTTC.

The chain joins TRBV24-1 to TRBJ2-7, with 7 bases that match TRBD1. The CDR3 covers 19 residues. The junction had 22 bases not matched to a gene; V was cut back by 7 bases and J by 2 bases. Germline V CDR1 and CDR2: KGHDR, SFDVKD. Here the CDR3 DNA reads TGTGCCACCAGCAGACCGGGACAGCGTGGCTACGAGGGACCCTACGAGCAGTACTTC. This sequence encodes CATSRPGQRGYEGPYEQYF.